Listed below are T cell receptor beta chains from one sample, sequenced in a study of cytomegalovirus exposure and HLA in healthy donors. Method: immunoSEQ multiplex PCR; TCRdb's copy keeps in-frame clones and lacks some. The data hold more than 95,000 clones, with around 15% observed a single time. The specimen was PBMCs. The receptors here all came from a female donor in good health and CMV-seronegative. The CDR3 runs from the conserved cysteine through the conserved F or W. D genes are given only for firm matches. Clone size, where shown, is once, few, many, or a class for clones that have expanded.

d_gene,j_gene,abundance,v_gene,CDR3aa,CDR3nt
-,TRBJ2-1,-,TRBV29-1,CSVTGSSYNEQFF,TGCAGCGTAACAGGAAGCTCCTACAATGAGCAGTTCTTC
-,TRBJ1-4,-,TRBV5-1,CASSLSGFNEKLFF,TGCGCCAGCAGCTTGTCGGGGTTTAATGAAAAACTGTTTTTT
TRBD2,TRBJ2-3,few,TRBV7-9,CASSFTPSGGLDTDTQYF,TGTGCCAGCAGCTTCACCCCTAGCGGGGGACTTGACACAGATACGCAGTATTTT
TRBD2,TRBJ2-7,-,TRBV5-6,CASSLLAGEGRGYEQYF,TGTGCCAGCAGTTTACTAGCGGGAGAGGGACGGGGTTACGAGCAGTACTTC
TRBD1,TRBJ2-2,few,TRBV16,CASSQLDRGPGELFF,TGTGCCAGCAGCCAACTGGACAGGGGGCCCGGGGAGCTGTTTTTT
-,TRBJ1-2,few,TRBV7-2,CASSLVGGQGSGYTF,TGTGCCAGCAGCTTAGTGGGGGGGCAGGGATCCGGCTACACCTTC
TRBD2,TRBJ2-3,few,TRBV28,CASSPLTSGFTDTQYF,TGTGCCAGCAGCCCCCTGACTAGCGGCTTCACAGATACGCAGTATTTT
-,TRBJ2-1,few,TRBV13,CASSLRTVHNEQFF,TGTGCCAGCAGCCTGCGGACTGTACACAATGAGCAGTTCTTC
-,TRBJ2-1,-,TRBV6-1,CASIQAGPYNEQFF,TGTGCCAGCATACAAGCGGGTCCCTACAATGAGCAGTTCTTC
-,TRBJ1-3,-,TRBV13,CASSLGGGSSGNTIYF,TGTGCCAGCAGCTTAGGGGGAGGGAGCTCTGGAAACACCATATATTTT
-,TRBJ2-3,-,TRBV18,CASSLEPSGTQYF,TGTGCCAGCTCACTCGAGCCGTCAGGTACGCAGTATTTT
-,TRBJ2-7,few,TRBV10-1,CASSPTPVGEQYF,TGCGCCAGCAGTCCGACACCGGTTGGCGAGCAGTACTTC
-,TRBJ1-5,-,TRBV7-2,CASSLVRDQPQHF,TGTGCCAGCAGCTTAGTTCGGGATCAGCCCCAGCATTTT
TRBD2,TRBJ2-2,-,TRBV5-4,CASSLTSGSYTGELFF,TGTGCCAGCAGCTTGACTAGCGGATCTTACACCGGGGAGCTGTTTTTT
-,TRBJ2-7,few,TRBV6-1,CASSDYPSLEQYF,TGTGCCAGCAGTGATTATCCGTCCCTCGAGCAGTACTTC
TRBD1,TRBJ1-4,-,TRBV19,CASTPDRGRDEKLFF,TGTGCCAGTACCCCGGACAGGGGGCGCGATGAAAAACTGTTTTTT
-,TRBJ1-2,-,TRBV19,CASSLRQVDYGYTF,TGTGCCAGTAGTCTCCGACAGGTGGACTATGGCTACACCTTC
-,TRBJ1-2,-,TRBV6-5,CAASVGEDYGYTF,TGTGCCGCCAGTGTCGGGGAAGACTATGGCTACACCTTC
-,TRBJ2-7,-,TRBV30,CAWGGAYEQYF,TGTGCCTGGGGAGGGGCCTACGAGCAGTACTTC
-,TRBJ2-7,once,TRBV5-4,CASSLKTSSYEQYF,TGTGCCAGCAGCCTAAAGACTAGCTCCTACGAGCAGTACTTC
-,TRBJ2-3,-,TRBV19,CASSMEGRSTDTQYF,TGTGCCAGTAGTATGGAGGGGCGAAGCACAGATACGCAGTATTTT
TRBD1,TRBJ1-6,few,TRBV2,CASQPGQGGLSPLHF,TGTGCCAGCCAGCCCGGACAGGGAGGGTTATCACCCCTCCACTTT
TRBD2,TRBJ2-3,-,TRBV5-1,CASSLRLAGITDTQYF,TGCGCCAGCAGCCTCCGACTAGCGGGAATCACAGATACGCAGTATTTT
-,TRBJ1-1,-,TRBV5-4,CASSLGAAGQTEAFF,TGTGCCAGCAGCTTGGGGGCGGCAGGGCAAACTGAAGCTTTCTTT
TRBD1,TRBJ2-7,-,TRBV11-1,CASSDPSLRTGTETYEQYF,TGTGCCAGCAGCGATCCCTCCCTTCGAACCGGGACAGAGACCTACGAGCAGTACTTC
TRBD2,TRBJ2-7,-,TRBV2,CASSGTSGRPPYEQYF,TGTGCCAGCAGTGGTACTAGCGGGAGGCCTCCCTACGAGCAGTACTTC
TRBD2,TRBJ2-1,-,TRBV4-3,CASSQGGGRGNEQFF,TGCGCCAGCAGCCAAGGGGGCGGGAGAGGCAATGAGCAGTTCTTC
TRBD2,TRBJ2-7,-,TRBV29-1,CSVKGLAGNEQYF,TGCAGCGTCAAGGGTCTAGCGGGAAACGAGCAGTACTTC
-,TRBJ1-1,few,TRBV9,CASSASIGQMNTEAFF,TGTGCCAGCAGCGCATCCATAGGACAGATGAACACTGAAGCTTTCTTT
-,TRBJ1-1,-,TRBV6-5,CASSYMGSADGAFF,TGTGCCAGCAGTTACATGGGCAGTGCCGACGGAGCTTTCTTT
TRBD1,TRBJ1-2,-,TRBV29-1,CSVEDRSTGAF,TGCAGCGTTGAAGATCGGTCTACAGGGGCCTTC
TRBD2,TRBJ2-7,-,TRBV6-1,CASSELGGASMTYEQYF,TGTGCCAGCAGTGAATTGGGAGGGGCCTCAATGACCTACGAGCAGTACTTC